This T cell receptor beta chain was observed in a study of early T cells in non-severe SARS-CoV-2 infection. The TCR library protocol attached unique molecular identifiers to the individual cDNA molecules. A single record per CDR3 protein comes from TCRdb applying MiXCR to the 5' RACE reads. In the table there are some 48,000 distinct CDR3 sequences, around 7.7% of which are singletons. The TCR was taken from an adult who was a healthcare worker with PCR-confirmed SARS-CoV-2 infection or an uninfected control (not recorded which). The material sequenced was whole blood.

In nucleotides, the CDR3 is TGTGCCAGCAGTTACCGGACAGGGGGTACCTACGAGCAGTACTTC. Residues: CASSYRTGGTYEQYF. The rearrangement joins TRBV27 to TRBJ2-7; TRBD1 aligns across 10 bases. In germline, CDR1 is MNHEY, CDR2 SMNVEV (reference sequence). V dropped 4 bases and J dropped 2; count of bases not matched to a gene: 5. This CDR3 spans 15 amino acids.